The TCR beta chain described here comes from a study of T cells in localized non-small cell lung cancer. The assay was immunoSEQ multiplex PCR, and TCRdb's table has in-frame clones only and misses some. The data contain approximately 89,000 clones, around three quarters of them seen just once; the ten biggest clones take up 15% to 20%. Study-level results: Elevated blood T cell density was associated with longer overall survival. Clonality peaked in uninvolved adjacent lung rather than tumor. Turning up in adjacent lung were a median approximately 60 of the top 100 tumor clones.

This clone was recorded once. Its antigen is still unknown. V was trimmed by 3 bases and J by 5 bases, leaving 17 bases between them. The CDR3 runs 15 residues. The germline gives CDR1 SGHRS, CDR2 YFSETQ. The chain joins TRBV5-1 to TRBJ2-5; the D call may be TRBD1 or TRBD2 (5 bases each). The material was PBMCs, obtained before any cancer treatment. This clonotype was sampled from a man between 40 and 70 years old with stage II squamous cell lung carcinoma. The CDR3 here is CASSWGIGLGETQYF. The CDR3, as DNA: TGCGCCAGCAGCTGGGGGATAGGGCTGGGGGAGACCCAGTACTTC.